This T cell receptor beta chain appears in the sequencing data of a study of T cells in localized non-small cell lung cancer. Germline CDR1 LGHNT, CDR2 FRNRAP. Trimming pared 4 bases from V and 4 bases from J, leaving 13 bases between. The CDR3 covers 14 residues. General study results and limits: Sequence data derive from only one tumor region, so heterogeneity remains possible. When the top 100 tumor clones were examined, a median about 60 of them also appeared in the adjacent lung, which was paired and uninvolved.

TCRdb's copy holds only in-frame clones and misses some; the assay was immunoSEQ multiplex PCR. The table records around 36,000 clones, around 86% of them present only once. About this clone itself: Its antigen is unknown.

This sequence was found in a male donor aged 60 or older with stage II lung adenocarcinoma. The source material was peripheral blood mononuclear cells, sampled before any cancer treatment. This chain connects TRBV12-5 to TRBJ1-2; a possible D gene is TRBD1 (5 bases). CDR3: CASGSSGGGYGYTF. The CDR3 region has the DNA TGTGCTAGTGGTTCGTCCGGGGGTGGCTATGGCTACACCTTC.